This T cell receptor (beta chain) is drawn from a study of Ad26.COV2.S vaccination and SARS-CoV-2 variants. A word on this clone: Its specificity is not known.

Sample treatment: roughly 18 received Ad26.COV2.S at low or high dose, single or two shots; roughly 5 received placebo; per-sample allocation not given. Sampling happened 63 days after the first vaccine or placebo injection. Clones were read by immunoSEQ multiplex PCR, and TCRdb kept only the in-frame ones, dropping some. The table has around 270,000 clones, roughly nine tenths seen once. General observations from the study: It is possible that the TCR breadth and depth analyses underestimated the total T cell responses.

This CDR3 is built from 16 residues. Per germline, CDR1 LGHNA and CDR2 YNFKEQ. Trimming took off 0 bases at V and 6 bases at J, with 15 bases between the two ends. This clonotype was sampled from a person between 18 and 59 years old who received the Ad26.COV2.S COVID-19 vaccine or a placebo. The chain employs TRBV4-2 and TRBJ1-5; D not resolved. Here the sequenced sample was peripheral blood, taken in a trial of Ad26.COV2.S vaccine versus placebo. CDR3: CASSQDLGESSQPQHF. The CDR3 region has the DNA TGTGCCAGCAGCCAAGATCTCGGGGAAAGTTCTCAGCCCCAGCATTTT.